A single T cell receptor beta chain is shown here with its context. The antigen remains unidentified. This record comes from a study of cytomegalovirus exposure and HLA in healthy donors. PCR involved 60 Vbeta and 13 Jbeta primers. Assay used: immunoSEQ multiplex PCR; TCRdb lists only in-frame clones, some missing. Among more than 80,000 clones listed, around 70% were seen once. V lost 4 bases and J 5 bases, leaving 3 bases between the germline ends. The CDR3 runs 11 residues. From germline, CDR1 is SGHTA and CDR2 FQGTGA. General study results and limits: Available immune exposure information was restricted to CMV serostatus only.

The source is a man aged 50-60 years in good health and CMV-seronegative. The chain is built from TRBV7-3 and TRBJ2-1; no clear D gene. Sequenced input: PBMCs. CDR3 sequence (DNA): TGTGCCAGCAGCTCTAACAATGAGCAGTTCTTC. Residues: CASSSNNEQFF.